The rows below give T cell receptor beta chains drawn from one sample of a study of cytomegalovirus exposure and HLA in healthy donors. TCRdb keeps only in-frame clones here, not all; method: immunoSEQ multiplex PCR. This table holds fewer than 200,000 clones, approximately 79% found once. Sequenced sample: PBMCs. The receptors stem from a man aged 35-49 years in good health and CMV-seronegative. CDR3s include the opening cysteine and the closing phenylalanine or tryptophan. A D gene is named only where the DNA matches it firmly. Some rows mark clone size as missing; the rest say once, few, many or name a class of expanded clone.

- | TRBJ2-1 | - | TRBV19 | CASSTRAYEQFF | TGTGCCAGTAGTACGCGCGCGTATGAGCAGTTCTTC
- | TRBJ1-4 | - | TRBV5-1 | CASSLVEDEKLFF | TGCGCCAGCAGCTTGGTCGAGGATGAAAAACTGTTTTTT
- | TRBJ1-6 | - | TRBV7-9 | CASSWGRADSPLHF | TGTGCCAGCAGCTGGGGGAGGGCCGACTCACCCCTCCACTTT
TRBD1 | TRBJ2-1 | - | TRBV19 | CASIGRQGSNEQFF | TGTGCCAGTATCGGACGACAGGGCTCCAATGAGCAGTTCTTC
TRBD2 | TRBJ2-7 | once | TRBV7-2 | CASSTSGRGYEQYF | TGTGCCAGCAGCACTAGCGGGAGAGGGTACGAGCAGTACTTC
TRBD1 | TRBJ1-1 | - | TRBV2 | CASSYRGMNTEAFF | TGTGCCAGCAGCTACAGGGGGATGAACACTGAAGCTTTCTTT
TRBD1 | TRBJ2-1 | - | TRBV11-2 | CASSFRTGLGDNEQFF | TGTGCCAGCAGCTTCCGGACAGGGTTAGGGGACAATGAGCAGTTCTTC
- | TRBJ2-2 | - | TRBV6-5 | CASSYRDTGELFF | TGTGCCAGCAGTTACCGGGACACCGGGGAGCTGTTTTTT
- | TRBJ2-3 | - | TRBV2 | CASSEETGADTQYF | TGTGCCAGCAGTGAAGAAACGGGAGCAGATACGCAGTATTTT
- | TRBJ1-5 | - | TRBV14 | CASSNGYGQPQHF | TGTGCCAGCAGCAACGGGTACGGTCAGCCCCAGCATTTT
- | TRBJ1-5 | - | TRBV18 | CARRNQPQHF | TGTGCCAGGAGGAATCAGCCCCAGCATTTT
TRBD1 | TRBJ2-7 | - | TRBV11-1 | CASSFGTGVYEQYF | TGTGCCAGCAGCTTCGGGACAGGGGTGTACGAGCAGTACTTC
TRBD2 | TRBJ2-1 | - | TRBV7-9 | CASSPASGKGVNEQFF | TGTGCCAGCAGCCCCGCCAGCGGGAAAGGGGTCAATGAGCAGTTCTTC
TRBD1 | TRBJ2-3 | - | TRBV13 | CASSFGDRSTDTQYF | TGTGCCAGCAGCTTCGGGGACAGGTCCACAGATACGCAGTATTTT
TRBD1 | TRBJ1-6 | - | TRBV25-1 | CASSSTGYNSPLHF | TGTGCCAGCAGCTCGACAGGGTATAATTCACCCCTCCACTTT
- | TRBJ2-6 | - | TRBV21-1 | CASSKRTGLRRVSGANVLTF | TGTGCCAGCAGCAAAAGGACAGGGTTAAGAAGGGTGTCTGGGGCCAACGTCCTGACTTTC
- | TRBJ1-3 | - | TRBV7-6 | CASSLEGRTSGNTIYF | TGTGCCAGCAGCCTGGAGGGAAGGACCTCTGGAAACACCATATATTTT
- | TRBJ2-7 | - | TRBV18 | CASSPQTGGLYEQYF | TGTGCCAGCTCACCACAAACCGGGGGTCTCTACGAGCAGTACTTC
- | TRBJ2-7 | - | TRBV28 | CASSLKRAGEQYF | TGTGCCAGCAGTTTAAAGAGGGCTGGAGAGCAGTACTTC
- | TRBJ2-7 | - | TRBV7-2 | CASSLGLRSEQYF | TGTGCCAGCAGCTTAGGTTTGCGGTCCGAGCAGTACTTC
TRBD1 | TRBJ1-2 | - | TRBV5-6 | CASSLGGQGVYGYTF | TGTGCCAGCAGCTTGGGAGGACAGGGGGTTTATGGCTACACCTTC
- | TRBJ1-1 | - | TRBV11-3 | CASRQRQSGAFF | TGTGCCAGCAGACAAAGGCAATCAGGAGCTTTCTTT
TRBD2 | TRBJ2-3 | - | TRBV9 | CASSASPDIAGADTQYF | TGTGCCAGCAGCGCGAGTCCCGATATAGCGGGAGCAGATACGCAGTATTTT
TRBD1 | TRBJ1-2 | - | TRBV7-9 | CSSTRGEANYGYTF | TGTTCCAGTACCAGGGGGGAGGCTAACTATGGCTACACCTTC
TRBD2 | TRBJ2-1 | - | TRBV7-9 | CASSGGALAGVFNEQFF | TGTGCCAGCAGCGGCGGCGCCCTAGCGGGAGTATTTAATGAGCAGTTCTTC
- | TRBJ2-3 | - | TRBV25-1 | CARLAAYTDTQYF | TGTGCCCGCTTAGCGGCTTACACAGATACGCAGTATTTT
TRBD2 | TRBJ2-2 | - | TRBV5-1 | CASSFAGAAGELFF | TGCGCCAGCAGCTTCGCGGGAGCCGCCGGGGAGCTGTTTTTT
- | TRBJ2-5 | - | TRBV4-3 | CASSQDRTATKQYF | TGCGCCAGCAGCCAAGATAGGACTGCAACCAAGCAGTACTTC
- | TRBJ2-1 | - | TRBV28 | CASSIGANNEQFF | TGTGCCAGCAGCATTGGGGCAAACAATGAGCAGTTCTTC
- | TRBJ1-2 | once | TRBV27 | CASRHRVDYGYTF | TGTGCCAGCAGGCACAGGGTCGACTATGGCTACACCTTC
TRBD2 | TRBJ2-7 | - | TRBV19 | CASSLRLAGDEQYF | TGTGCCAGTAGTCTCAGACTAGCGGGAGACGAGCAGTACTTC
- | TRBJ2-2 | - | TRBV7-9 | CASSRVARPSGTGELFF | TGTGCCAGCAGCAGAGTAGCTCGACCCTCGGGCACCGGGGAGCTGTTTTTT
- | TRBJ2-7 | - | TRBV5-6 | CASSLAGISYEQYF | TGTGCCAGCAGCTTGGCGGGTATCTCCTACGAGCAGTACTTC
- | TRBJ2-7 | - | TRBV4-1 | CASSQYRHARGPYEQYF | TGCGCCAGCAGCCAATATCGGCACGCCAGAGGTCCCTACGAGCAGTACTTC
TRBD1 | TRBJ2-5 | once | TRBV14 | CASSQLFRDRGETQYF | TGTGCCAGCAGCCAACTCTTCCGGGACAGGGGAGAGACCCAGTACTTC
TRBD1 | TRBJ2-7 | - | TRBV19 | CASSPGTALEQYF | TGTGCCAGTAGTCCGGGGACAGCGCTCGAGCAGTACTTC
- | TRBJ1-5 | - | TRBV2 | CASNGGAGQDQPQHF | TGTGCCAGCAATGGAGGGGCGGGCCAAGATCAGCCCCAGCATTTT